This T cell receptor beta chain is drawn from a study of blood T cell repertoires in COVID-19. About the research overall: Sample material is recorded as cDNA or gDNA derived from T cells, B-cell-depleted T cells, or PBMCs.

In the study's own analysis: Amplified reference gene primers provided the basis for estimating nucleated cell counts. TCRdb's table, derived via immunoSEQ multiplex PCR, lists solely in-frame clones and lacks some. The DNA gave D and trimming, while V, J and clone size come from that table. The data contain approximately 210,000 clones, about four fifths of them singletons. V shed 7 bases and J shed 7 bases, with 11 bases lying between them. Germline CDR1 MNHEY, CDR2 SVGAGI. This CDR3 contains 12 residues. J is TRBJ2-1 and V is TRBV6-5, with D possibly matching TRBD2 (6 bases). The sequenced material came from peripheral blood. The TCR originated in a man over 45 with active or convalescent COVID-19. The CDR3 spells CASTGDGNEQFF. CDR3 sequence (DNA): TGTGCCAGCACGGGAGACGGAAATGAGCAGTTCTTC.